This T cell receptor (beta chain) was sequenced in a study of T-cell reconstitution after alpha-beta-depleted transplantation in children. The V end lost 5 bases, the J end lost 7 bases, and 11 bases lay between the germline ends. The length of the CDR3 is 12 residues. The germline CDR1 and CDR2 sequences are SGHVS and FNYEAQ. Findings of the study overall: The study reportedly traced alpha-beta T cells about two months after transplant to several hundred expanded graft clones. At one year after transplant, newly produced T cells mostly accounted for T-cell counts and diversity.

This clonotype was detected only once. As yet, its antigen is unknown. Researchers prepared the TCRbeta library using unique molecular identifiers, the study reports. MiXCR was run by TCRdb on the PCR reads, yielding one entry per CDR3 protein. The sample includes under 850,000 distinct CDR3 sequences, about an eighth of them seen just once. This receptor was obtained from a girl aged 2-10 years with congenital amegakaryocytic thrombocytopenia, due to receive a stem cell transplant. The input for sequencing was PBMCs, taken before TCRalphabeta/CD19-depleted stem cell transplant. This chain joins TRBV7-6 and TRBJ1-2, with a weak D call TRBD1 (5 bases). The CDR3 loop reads CASSTSGGGYTF. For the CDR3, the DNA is TGTGCCAGCAGCACAAGCGGGGGTGGCTACACCTTC.